This T cell receptor (beta chain) was identified during a study of control samples from healthy donors and cancer patients. This table comes from immunoSEQ multiplex PCR, and its TCRdb copy is limited to in-frame clones, with some not included. Here the sample spans 70,000 to 80,000 clones, about nine tenths being singletons. The CDR3 loop spans 14 amino acids. The germline CDR1 and CDR2 sequences are SGHTA and FQGTGA. With 2 bases removed from V and 0 bases from J, the gap between germline ends came to 6 bases. Sequencing was performed on PBMCs. The clonotype comes from a woman aged 45-59 years with colorectal cancer. V and J are TRBV7-3 and TRBJ2-3; D is undetermined. This CDR3 reads CASSLGQSTDTQYF. CDR3 DNA sequence: TGTGCCAGCAGCTTAGGTCAGAGCACAGATACGCAGTATTTT. Full variable domain (rest looked up from reference TRBV7-3 and TRBJ2-3): GAGVSQTPSNKVTEKGKYVELRCDPISGHTALYWYRQSLGQGPEFLIYFQGTGAADDSGLPNDRFFAVRPEGSVSTLKIQRTERGDSAVYLCASSLGQSTDTQYFGPGTRLTVL.